The 22 T cell receptor beta chains below all came from one sample that was sequenced in a study of shared clonotypes between healthy human individuals. Libraries were prepared by immunoSEQ multiplex PCR; TCRdb keeps only in-frame clonotypes and omits some of them. The top ten hold 0.35% to 0.45% of the sample, which has about 2.4 million clones, 90% to 95% seen once. Input material: naive CD4+ T cells from PBMCs. Indicated subset: CD45RA+ positively selected. These receptors were obtained from a man aged 18 to 30 in good health. Some clones in this sample may be carry-over from other donors' samples.

The genes are TRBV28 and TRBJ2-5; 7 positions match TRBD2. Trimming at V came to 5 bases and at J to 3 bases, leaving 3 bases not matched to a gene. The length of the CDR3 is 13 residues. Germline CDR1 MDHEN, CDR2 SYDVKM. CDR3 protein: CASSGAGEETQYF. The CDR3, as DNA: TGTGCCAGCAGTGGGGCGGGAGAAGAGACCCAGTACTTC.

Points on this clone: In the same sample, other DNA sequences code for this CDR3. The chain couples TRBV27 to TRBJ2-3; no definite D call. The CDR3 runs 13 residues. Germline CDR1 is MNHEY and CDR2 is SMNVEV (reference sequence). Trimming cost V 2 bases and J 1 base, with 4 bases left between them. The DNA of the CDR3 is TGTGCCAGCAGTTTACTGGGCACAGATACGCAGTATTTT. It encodes CASSLLGTDTQYF.

The rearrangement uses TRBV7-9 and TRBJ2-5; 7 positions match TRBD1. This CDR3 has 16 residues. Trimming removed 2 bases from V and 1 base from J; junction bases left unmatched: 7. Germline V gene sequence: CDR1 SEHNR, CDR2 FQNEAQ (reference sequence). The chain's CDR3 is CASSLIGPGGQETQYF. CDR3 sequence (DNA): TGTGCCAGCAGCTTAATCGGTCCAGGGGGCCAAGAGACCCAGTACTTC.

The chain recombines TRBV29-1 with TRBJ2-1, with 9 bases aligning to TRBD2. CDR3 length: 17 amino acids. Germline values: CDR1 SQVTM, CDR2 ANQGSEA. The ends lost 7 bases at V and 3 bases at J; junction bases unmatched: 16. CDR3 sequence (DNA): TGCAGCGCACGTGGCACTAGCGGGCTTGAGGGCTACAATGAGCAGTTCTTC. This encodes CSARGTSGLEGYNEQFF.

This chain connects TRBV28 to TRBJ1-5; TRBD1 is a possible D gene (6 bases). Trimming took 10 bases from V and 3 from J, leaving 22 bases between them. The CDR3 covers 16 residues. Germline V gene sequence: CDR1 MDHEN, CDR2 SYDVKM. CDR3 in amino acids: CAINMAGGADNQPQHF. CDR3 in DNA: TGTGCCATCAACATGGCGGGGGGGGCCGACAATCAGCCCCAGCATTTT.

This clone was recorded only once. V gene TRBV11-2 combines with J gene TRBJ1-1; D not resolved. The germline V gene encodes CDR1 SGHAT and CDR2 FQNNGV. Between the trimmed V and J ends, which lost 3 bases and 0 bases, there was a span of 8 bases. The CDR3 spans 14 residues. The CDR3 sequence is CASSFGLMNTEAFF. CDR3 coding DNA: TGTGCCAGCAGCTTTGGGCTAATGAACACTGAAGCTTTCTTT.

V and J are TRBV6-5 and TRBJ1-1; D is perhaps TRBD1 (5 bases). CDR3 size: 13 residues. Trimming stripped 6 bases from V and 3 bases from J, with 11 bases between. CDR1 is MNHEY, CDR2 SVGAGI, per germline. For the CDR3, the DNA is TGTGCCAGCAGGCGAGACAGTTACACTGAAGCTTTCTTT. Translating gives CASRRDSYTEAFF.

This chain joins TRBV6-1 and TRBJ1-6; a possible D gene is TRBD1 (5 bases). The CDR3 loop spans 16 amino acids. V was shortened by 3 bases and J by 8 bases, with 17 bases between the two germline ends. Germline lookup yields CDR1 MNHNS and CDR2 SASEGT. As DNA, the CDR3 is TGTGCCAGCAGTGATAAACTCCGGGACGGCTATTCACCCCTCCACTTT. It specifies CASSDKLRDGYSPLHF.

The chain joins TRBV4-2 to TRBJ2-2, with 11 bases identical to TRBD1. With V trimmed by 0 bases and J by 6 bases, 3 bases remained unmatched. CDR1 LGHNA and CDR2 YNFKEQ come from the germline V gene. The CDR3 loop spans 16 amino acids. In DNA, the CDR3 is TGTGCCAGCAGCCAAGATTGGACAGGGGGCTCCGGGGAGCTGTTTTTT. It encodes CASSQDWTGGSGELFF.

The gene calls are TRBV18 and TRBJ2-2, with D hard to call. V was shortened by 6 bases and J by 1 base, with 12 bases between the two germline ends. The V gene's germline CDR1 is KGHSH and CDR2 LQKENI. This CDR3 has 15 residues. The CDR3 region is CASSPTRQNTGELFF. CDR3 coding DNA: TGTGCCAGCTCTCCTACCCGCCAGAACACCGGGGAGCTGTTTTTT.

The V gene is TRBV28, the J gene TRBJ1-5, with D tentatively TRBD1 (6 bases). V was cut by 2 bases and J by 5 bases, with 10 bases left in between. This CDR3 is built from 14 residues. Germline-derived CDR1 and CDR2 are MDHEN and SYDVKM. CDR3 sequence reads: CASSLHRVDQPQHF. The DNA of the CDR3 is TGTGCCAGCAGTTTACACAGGGTCGATCAGCCCCAGCATTTT.

As to this clone: An end of the junction does not agree with germline; a read error may underlie this. CDR3 sequence reads: CASGIHGSQPQHF. In DNA, the CDR3 is TGTGCCAGTGGTATTCACGGGTCTCAGCCCCAGCATTTT. The chain links TRBV19 to TRBJ1-5; no definite D call. Germline V gene sequence: CDR1 LNHDA, CDR2 SQIVND (reference sequence). The CDR3 runs 13 residues.

The V gene is TRBV5-4, the J gene TRBJ2-1, with 11 nucleotides matching TRBD2. V lost 0 bases to trimming and J lost 0 bases; unmatched junction nucleotides: 8. Germline assignment: CDR1 SGHNT and CDR2 YYREEE (reference sequence). The CDR3 length is 19 residues. CDR3 DNA sequence: TGTGCCAGCAGCTTGGGAGGACTAGCGGGCTTGAGCTCCTACAATGAGCAGTTCTTC. This codes for CASSLGGLAGLSSYNEQFF.

The genes are TRBV28 and TRBJ2-4, with 12 bases lining up with TRBD2. V lost 2 bases, J lost 16 bases, and 9 bases stayed unmatched. CDR1 is MDHEN, CDR2 SYDVKM, per germline. This CDR3 has 14 amino acids. CDR3 protein: CASSLSLAGGPNYF. CDR3 in DNA: TGTGCCAGCAGTTTAAGTCTAGCGGGAGGGCCTAACTACTTC.

V usage is TRBV2 and J usage is TRBJ2-7; 7 bases are a match to TRBD2. The CDR3 consists of 13 residues. Germline-derived CDR1 and CDR2 are SNHLY and FYNNEI. J was trimmed by 3 bases and V by 6 bases; bases with no gene match: 5. The CDR3 sequence is CASSPREGYEQYF. In nucleotides, the CDR3 is TGTGCCAGCAGCCCGAGGGAGGGCTACGAGCAGTACTTC.

The chain is built from TRBV18 and TRBJ1-5; tentatively, D is TRBD1 (6 bases). Per germline, CDR1 KGHSH and CDR2 LQKENI. Trimming left V 6 bases short and J 5 bases short, with 17 bases between. This CDR3 region has 15 residues. The CDR3 region is CASSGGGAVDQPQHF. Here the CDR3 DNA reads TGTGCCAGCTCGGGCGGGGGGGCAGTAGATCAGCCCCAGCATTTT.

The chain has TRBV6-1 and TRBJ2-1, with D unclear. This CDR3 region has 13 residues. Looked up from germline, CDR1 is MNHNS and CDR2 is SASEGT. V dropped 7 bases and J dropped 3 bases, with 10 bases sitting between them. This chain's CDR3 is CASTLLHYNEQFF. DNA of the CDR3: TGTGCCAGCACACTGCTTCACTACAATGAGCAGTTCTTC.

This chain joins TRBV2 and TRBJ2-5; TRBD1 matches at 7 bases. J gave up 2 bases and V 5 bases, and 5 bases lay outside the gene matches. From germline, CDR1 is SNHLY and CDR2 FYNNEI. This CDR3 has 14 residues. DNA of the CDR3: TGTGCCAGCAGTCCGAGGACAGGACAAGAGACCCAGTACTTC. This sequence encodes CASSPRTGQETQYF.

The J gene is TRBJ1-1, the V gene TRBV2, with TRBD1 matching 7 bases. Germline-derived CDR1 and CDR2 are SNHLY and FYNNEI. The CDR3 totals 12 residues. The trim removed 6 bases at V and 5 bases at J, leaving 3 bases unmatched. In nucleotides, the CDR3 is TGTGCCAGCAGAATACAGGGGACTGAAGCTTTCTTT. The encoded protein is CASRIQGTEAFF.

The chain carries TRBV6-1 and TRBJ1-2; D unclear. V shed 1 base and J shed 8 bases, with 20 bases lying between them. The CDR3 spans 16 residues. From germline, CDR1 is MNHNS and CDR2 SASEGT. In DNA, the CDR3 is TGTGCCAGCAGTGAAGATATATTCCTCCAGGAGGACGGCTACACCTTC. Its translation: CASSEDIFLQEDGYTF.

On this clone itself: Other DNA sequences in this sample translate to the same CDR3. The chain has TRBV20-1 and TRBJ2-1; D unresolved. CDR1 and CDR2 (germline): DFQATT, SNEGSKA (reference sequence). The CDR3 covers 11 residues. The V end was cut by 2 bases, the J end by 5 bases, with 4 bases between. The chain's CDR3 is CSARQDNEQFF. The CDR3 region has the DNA TGCAGTGCTAGACAAGACAATGAGCAGTTCTTC.

The chain carries TRBV6-1 and TRBJ1-5; no firm D call. V was clipped by 8 bases and J by 0 bases, with 14 bases between them. The germline gives CDR1 MNHNS, CDR2 SASEGT. The CDR3 spans 15 residues. The CDR3: CASGGNQYSNQPQHF. The DNA for the CDR3 is TGTGCCAGCGGCGGGAACCAATATAGCAATCAGCCCCAGCATTTT.